This T cell receptor (beta chain) was recovered during a study of blood T cell repertoires in COVID-19 (dated by TCRdb to the early 2020s). Background for the entire study: Samples covering the acute and convalescent phases of COVID-19 were provided by collaborators in the United States, Italy and Spain. The prospective study material was composed of cDNA or gDNA derived from T cells, B-cell-depleted T cells, or PBMCs. Deeply sampled blood TCRbeta repertoires from subjects exposed to, actively infected with, or recovered from COVID-19 were included in the dataset. The repertoires were released in a freely available public database meant as a resource for research on the immune response to SARS-CoV-2. Samples were obtained from the ongoing ImmuneRACE study (first 160 participants) and from 1,254 subjects provided by 6 global collaborators. Nearly every sample came with metadata listing a de-identified subject ID, COVID-19 status, age in years and sex. Where HLA class I and class II types were available, the types were taken from metadata supplied by the sample provider, not from assay-based typing.

Enrolling through a virtual design, the prospective study's participants ranged in age from roughly 18 to 95 years and lived across roughly 24 United States geographic areas. To assign participants to cohorts, the prospective study relied on clinical history that participants themselves reported in a screening survey and a study questionnaire. Recovered participants in ImmuneRACE Cohort 3 were defined by two consecutive negative NP/OP PCR tests, clearance by a healthcare professional, or resolution of symptoms. Mobile phlebotomists in the prospective study collected whole blood, serum and a nasopharyngeal or oropharyngeal swab from every participant. Over a roughly 2-month period, participants in the prospective study had the option of providing additional blood draws and questionnaires. Before DNA extraction, blood samples from the prospective study were shipped at room temperature or frozen.

Study-wide findings and limitations: The amount of clinical and demographic metadata varied by source and participant and was provided uncurated.

The immunoSEQ Assay, a bias-controlled multiplex PCR, was used to amplify TCRbeta CDR3 regions from genomic DNA. Per the source publication's procedure: The number of nucleated cells in each sample was estimated by amplification of reference gene primers within the assay. To quantify the absolute abundance of each unique TCRbeta CDR3 rearrangement, sequence reads were collapsed and filtered. For each sample, productive Simpson clonality was calculated by taking the square root of Simpson's diversity index across productive rearrangements. The table was pulled from immuneACCESS by TCRdb, which kept in-frame rearrangements only. Such tables lose some clones; where checked, under half of the loss comes from unresolved V genes, and the rest has no known cause. D and trimming were read from the DNA, whereas the V and J calls and clone size are those reported in that table. For this sample the table gives around 250,000 clones, of which around 87% were detected only once. The ten top clones hold approximately 1.6% of the sample.

CDR1 KGHSH and CDR2 LQKENI were looked up in the germline V gene. Germline trimming: 5 bases from V, 0 bases from J; junction bases outside gene matches: 10. The CDR3 holds 16 amino acids from the cysteine to the phenylalanine. The only DNA kept is the CDR3, 48 bases in frame from the first base. Turning to this clone: What this receptor recognizes is not known. Nothing much larger sits one base from this clone, and base qualities are not available.

Sequenced material: PBMCs or T cells enriched from blood (not recorded which). The source of this sequence is a woman between 45 and 65 years old who had recovered from COVID-19. The rearrangement combines TRBV18 with TRBJ2-7; the junction holds 7 bases that match TRBD2. The encoded CDR3 is CASSTRLAGSSYEQYF. The nucleotides are TGTGCCAGCTCAACGCGACTAGCCGGGAGCTCCTACGAGCAGTACTTC.